This passage covers 30 T cell receptor beta chains from one sample sequenced in a study of T cell repertoires in cytomegalovirus infection. A single record per CDR3 protein comes from TCRdb applying MiXCR to the reads. Among a few hundred thousand distinct CDR3 sequences listed, approximately 13% were seen once. Sequences were obtained from PBMCs. The receptors stem from a human donor in good health (CMV status not recorded). Some clones in this sample may be carry-over from other donors' samples.

This clonotype was recorded many times. V gene TRBV7-9 combines with J gene TRBJ1-1; TRBD1 matches 8 bases. The CDR3 is 14 amino acids. With 7 bases clipped from V and 5 bases from J, the junction kept 9 bases outside the gene matches. In germline, CDR1 is SEHNR, CDR2 FQNEAQ (reference sequence). This CDR3 reads CASTPDRGWTEAFF. The DNA of the CDR3 is TGTGCCAGCACCCCCGACAGGGGATGGACTGAAGCTTTCTTT.

This clonotype has just a few counts. The rearrangement uses TRBV4-1 and TRBJ2-1; 7 positions agree with TRBD2. The CDR3 covers 14 residues. V gave up 1 base and J gave up 7 bases; unmatched junction bases: 4. Germline-derived CDR1 and CDR2 are MGHRA and YSYEKL. In DNA, the CDR3 is TGCGCCAGCAGCCAAGTTCTAGCGGCGAATGAGCAGTTCTTC. Amino acids: CASSQVLAANEQFF.

This clonotype has more than one count but fewer than ten. The rearrangement links TRBV18 to TRBJ1-2; 8 bases align to TRBD1. Germline trimming cut 6 bases from V and 5 bases from J; bases unmatched to any gene: 8. Germline V CDR1 and CDR2: KGHSH, LQKENI. The CDR3 loop spans 14 amino acids. The CDR3 DNA reads TGTGCCAGCTCCTCGACAGGGGATGAGTATGGCTACACCTTC. This translates into CASSSTGDEYGYTF.

This clonotype was recorded a few times. The chain couples TRBV29-1 to TRBJ2-6, with D unclear. The CDR3 covers 16 residues. Between the trimmed V and J ends, which lost 0 bases and 0 bases, there was a span of 9 bases. From germline, CDR1 is SQVTM and CDR2 ANQGSEA. CDR3 nucleotide sequence: TGCAGCGTTGAAGATCGAAAGAGCTCTGGGGCCAACGTCCTGACTTTC. Its translation: CSVEDRKSSGANVLTF.

This clonotype was counted many times. This sequence joins TRBV7-2 and TRBJ1-1; no clear D gene. V was trimmed by 0 bases and J by 3 bases, leaving 11 bases between them. Germline lookup yields CDR1 SGHTA and CDR2 FQGNSA. This CDR3 has 15 amino acids. CDR3 loop: CASSLARGTYTEAFF. The CDR3 region has the DNA TGTGCCAGCAGCTTAGCGCGCGGAACTTACACTGAAGCTTTCTTT.

This clonotype has a count of ten or more. The J gene is TRBJ1-1, the V gene TRBV7-9; D is possibly TRBD1 (6 bases). CDR1 and CDR2 (germline): SEHNR, FQNEAQ (reference sequence). The CDR3 is made up of 13 amino acids. Deletions cut 8 bases from V and 4 bases from J, with 14 bases between. The CDR3 DNA reads TGTGCCAGCGGGGGCCCAAGACTCACTGAAGCTTTCTTT. It encodes CASGGPRLTEAFF.

In this sample, this clonotype turned up a few times. CDR3 residues: CASSYKGAPSGNEQFF. CDR3 bases: TGTGCCAGCAGTTACAAAGGGGCTCCCTCGGGCAATGAGCAGTTCTTC. V gene TRBV6-7 combines with J gene TRBJ2-1, with D perhaps matching TRBD1 (5 bases). TRBV6-7 is known as an ORF, though its function is uncertain. The CDR3 loop spans 16 amino acids. V was shortened by 2 bases and J by 6 bases, with 17 bases between the two germline ends.

The chain couples TRBV14 to TRBJ2-1; weak D call: TRBD2 (5 bases). V was shortened by 0 bases and J by 2 bases, with 11 bases between the two germline ends. The CDR3 contains 16 residues. Germline V CDR1 and CDR2: SGHDN, FVKESK. CDR3 in DNA: TGTGCCAGCAGCCAAGAGGGCGGGCAGACCTACAATGAGCAGTTCTTC. This encodes CASSQEGGQTYNEQFF.

This clonotype was seen repeatedly, ten times or more. The rearrangement links TRBV9 to TRBJ2-7; 11 bases are shared with TRBD2. This CDR3 is 18 amino acids long. CDR1 SGDLS and CDR2 YYNGEE come from the germline V gene. V was pared by 3 bases and J by 4 bases, with 15 bases of the junction left unmatched. CDR3 sequence reads: CASSEELAGVWPSYEQYF. DNA of the CDR3: TGTGCCAGCAGCGAAGAACTAGCGGGAGTGTGGCCGTCTTACGAGCAGTACTTC.

This clonotype occurred a few times. CDR3 residues: CASWLTGDDEQFF. DNA for the CDR3: TGTGCCAGCTGGTTGACAGGGGACGATGAGCAGTTCTTC. V usage is TRBV5-5 and J usage is TRBJ2-1; the match to TRBD1 covers 8 bases. There are 13 residues in the CDR3. Germline CDR1 reads SGHKS; CDR2 reads YYEKEE (reference sequence). V shed 7 bases and J 8 bases; nucleotides not matched to a gene: 8.

This clonotype was detected only a few times. The chain couples TRBV10-1 to TRBJ2-2, with D unclear. V was cut by 0 bases and J by 4 bases, with 9 bases left in between. CDR3 size: 15 residues. In germline, CDR1 is WNHNN, CDR2 SYGVQD (reference sequence). The CDR3 DNA reads as TGCGCCAGCAGTGAGTCGAGACCATTCACCGGGGAGCTGTTTTTT. It codes for CASSESRPFTGELFF.

Many counts were recorded for this clonotype. The gene calls are TRBV7-9 and TRBJ1-1, with TRBD1 as a possible D gene (6 bases). Trimming pared 1 base from V and 0 bases from J, leaving 12 bases between. This CDR3 has 16 residues. Germline assignment: CDR1 SEHNR and CDR2 FQNEAQ (reference sequence). The CDR3 DNA reads as TGTGCCAGCAGCTTAGTCGGGGGGCCGTTGAACACTGAAGCTTTCTTT. The encoded protein is CASSLVGGPLNTEAFF.

V and J are TRBV2 and TRBJ2-7, with 7 bases aligning to TRBD1. Unmatched junction bases numbered 9, after V lost 6 bases and J lost 7 bases. The CDR3 runs to 13 residues. Germline V gives CDR1 SNHLY, CDR2 FYNNEI. CDR3 residues: CASSDRVDREQYF. As DNA, the CDR3 is TGTGCCAGCAGCGACAGGGTGGACCGGGAGCAGTACTTC.

The table lists this clonotype with a few counts. The V call is TRBV28, the J call TRBJ1-5; weak D call: TRBD1 (5 bases). In germline, CDR1 is MDHEN, CDR2 SYDVKM. V was trimmed by 4 bases and J by 0 bases, leaving 10 bases between them. The CDR3 has 15 residues. CDR3 in DNA: TGTGCCAGCAGTTACGGGACGGATAGCAATCAGCCCCAGCATTTT. Its protein product is CASSYGTDSNQPQHF. The full variable domain, its missing parts supplied by reference TRBV28 and TRBJ1-5, is DVKVTQSSRYLVKRTGEKVFLECVQDMDHENMFWYRQDPGLGLRLIYFSYDVKMKEKGDIPEGYSVSREKKERFSLILESASTNQTSMYLCASSYGTDSNQPQHFGDGTRLSIL.

This clonotype was detected ten times or more. The CDR3 is CASRIAQATGELFF. The DNA of the CDR3 is TGTGCCAGCAGAATTGCACAGGCCACCGGGGAGCTGTTTTTT. The chain is built from TRBV11-1 and TRBJ2-2; TRBD1 is a possible D gene (5 bases). CDR1 is SGHAT and CDR2 is FQDESV in the germline V gene (reference sequence). The CDR3 is 14 amino acids. The V and J ends lost 6 bases and 4 bases respectively, with 12 bases between them.

The rearrangement links TRBV20-1 to TRBJ2-1, with 7 positions matching TRBD1. Trimming removed 8 bases from V and 0 bases from J; junction bases left unmatched: 7. CDR3 size: 14 residues. Germline-derived CDR1 and CDR2 are DFQATT and SNEGSKA (reference sequence). This CDR3 reads CSTGAQSSYNEQFF. CDR3 in DNA: TGCAGTACAGGGGCGCAGAGCTCCTACAATGAGCAGTTCTTC.

The chain combines TRBV12-3 or TRBV12-4 with TRBJ1-1; D not certain. This CDR3 comprises 13 residues. Trimming cost V 7 bases and J 3 bases, with 12 bases left between them. CDR3: CASIKGGDTEAFF. The CDR3 region has the DNA TGTGCCAGCATCAAGGGCGGCGACACTGAAGCTTTCTTT.

This clonotype was seen only a few times. The chain combines TRBV20-1 with TRBJ2-7; TRBD2 matches 12 bases. This CDR3 has 15 residues. Trimming cost V 0 bases and J 4 bases; bases outside gene matches: 4. Germline V gives CDR1 DFQATT, CDR2 SNEGSKA (reference sequence). The CDR3 region is CSARDTSGRLYEQYF. Written as DNA, the CDR3 is TGCAGTGCTAGAGATACTAGCGGGAGGTTGTACGAGCAGTACTTC.

This clonotype was counted a single time. A much larger clone lies a single base off, so this may be a read error. The V gene is TRBV6-8, the J gene TRBJ1-6, with D uncertain. The CDR3 extends over 12 amino acids. Per germline, CDR1 MNHGY and CDR2 SAAAGT. The CDR3 spells CASKDGNSSLHF. The CDR3 nucleotides read TGTGCCAGCAAAGACGGGAATTCATCCCTCCACTTT.

This clonotype was observed at least ten times. The chain combines TRBV7-6 with TRBJ2-7; D call uncertain. CDR1 and CDR2 (germline): SGHVS, FNYEAQ. V was clipped by 1 base and J by 6 bases, with 16 bases between them. CDR3 size: 15 residues. The DNA of the CDR3 is TGTGCCAGCAGCTTAGGACAAGTTGGCCAGCGCGAGCAGTACTTC. It translates to CASSLGQVGQREQYF. The full variable domain, rest sourced from reference TRBV7-6 and TRBJ2-7, is GAGVSQSPRYKVTKRGQDVALRCDPISGHVSLYWYRQALGQGPEFLTYFNYEAQQDKSGLPNDRFSAERPEGSISTLTIQRTEQRDSAMYRCASSLGQVGQREQYFGPGTRLTVT.

CDR3 coding DNA: TGTGCTAGTGGTGGAATAGGGGTTCTTGATCAGCCCCAGCATTTT. It specifies CASGGIGVLDQPQHF. The chain links TRBV12-5 to TRBJ1-5; TRBD1 might be the D (5 bases). Between the trimmed V and J ends, which lost 5 bases and 5 bases, there was a span of 16 bases. CDR1 is LGHNT, CDR2 FRNRAP, per germline. The CDR3 is 15 amino acids.

The chain is built from TRBV7-9 and TRBJ2-7; TRBD1 matches at 9 bases. The junction had 7 bases not matched to a gene; V was cut back by 5 bases and J by 2 bases. There are 15 residues in the CDR3. Germline assignment: CDR1 SEHNR and CDR2 FQNEAQ (reference sequence). CDR3 sequence: CASSPPGTGPYEQYF. The CDR3 DNA reads TGTGCCAGCAGCCCTCCCGGGACAGGGCCCTACGAGCAGTACTTC.

The genes are TRBV29-1 and TRBJ2-1; no clear D. This CDR3 region has 14 residues. V gave up 3 bases and J gave up 4 bases, with 13 bases separating them. Looked up from germline, CDR1 is SQVTM and CDR2 is ANQGSEA. The CDR3 protein is CSVEFPKTYNEQFF. DNA of the CDR3: TGCAGCGTTGAGTTCCCGAAGACTTACAATGAGCAGTTCTTC.

There are many counts of this clonotype. V is TRBV7-2 and J is TRBJ1-5; 9 positions match TRBD1. The CDR3 sequence is 14 residues long. Germline CDR1 reads SGHTA; CDR2 reads FQGNSA. Trimming removed 5 bases from V and 5 bases from J; junction bases left unmatched: 4. CDR3 in DNA: TGTGCCAGCAGCCCTCGACAGGGGGATCAGCCCCAGCATTTT. Protein product: CASSPRQGDQPQHF.

This clonotype was detected ten times or more. The V gene is TRBV4-2, the J gene TRBJ2-1, with 13 bases aligning to TRBD2. In germline, CDR1 is LGHNA, CDR2 YNFKEQ. The CDR3 length is 17 residues. The junction had 9 bases not matched to a gene; V was cut back by 4 bases and J by 6 bases. The CDR3 spells CASSPTLAGGPSNEQFF. The DNA for the CDR3 is TGTGCCAGCAGCCCTACACTAGCGGGAGGGCCCTCCAATGAGCAGTTCTTC.

This chain links TRBV28 with TRBJ2-5; 7 nucleotides agree with TRBD1. The CDR3 loop spans 14 amino acids. The V gene's germline CDR1 is MDHEN and CDR2 SYDVKM. V lost 3 bases and J lost 7; bases outside the gene matches: 8. The CDR3 region is CASSFPGTAVTQYF. DNA for the CDR3: TGTGCCAGCAGTTTCCCCGGGACAGCCGTGACCCAGTACTTC.

This chain connects TRBV28 to TRBJ1-5; 8 bases agree with TRBD1. Germline CDR1 MDHEN, CDR2 SYDVKM. Trimming cost V 2 bases and J 3 bases; bases outside gene matches: 15. This CDR3 is built from 19 residues. DNA of the CDR3: TGTGCCAGCAGTTTACCACTGGGGGACAGGAGTTTATACAATCAGCCCCAGCATTTT. As protein: CASSLPLGDRSLYNQPQHF.

This chain links TRBV6-2 or TRBV6-3 with TRBJ1-5, with TRBD1 as a possible D gene (5 bases). Trimming cost V 0 bases and J 1 base, with 13 bases left between them. This CDR3 spans 17 amino acids. Germline-derived CDR1 and CDR2 are MNHEY and SVGEGT. This chain's CDR3 is CASSYSLGTSSNQPQHF. The DNA for the CDR3 is TGTGCCAGCAGTTACTCCCTGGGGACTTCCAGCAATCAGCCCCAGCATTTT.

This clonotype was seen at least ten times. CDR3 DNA: TGTGCCAGCAGCTTCACGGGGCAGCGGGGAGAGACCCAGTACTTC. Protein: CASSFTGQRGETQYF. The chain carries TRBV7-9 and TRBJ2-5, with TRBD2 matching over 7 bases. V dropped 3 bases and J dropped 4; count of bases not matched to a gene: 8. Germline V lookup: CDR1 SEHNR, CDR2 FQNEAQ (reference sequence). The length of the CDR3 is 15 residues.

The chain links TRBV5-5 to TRBJ2-1; tentatively, D is TRBD2 (6 bases). Germline V lookup: CDR1 SGHKS, CDR2 YYEKEE (reference sequence). V dropped 5 bases and J dropped 7 bases, with 13 bases sitting between them. The CDR3 totals 13 residues. CDR3 DNA sequence: TGTGCCAGCAGTGGGAGAAGCGGGAATGAGCAGTTCTTC. Translating gives CASSGRSGNEQFF.